This T cell receptor beta chain comes out of a study of spatial heterogeneity in lung cancer. TCRdb recomputed calls from the 5' RACE reads with MiXCR, one row per CDR3 protein. The repertoire includes some 20,000 distinct CDR3 sequences, 7% of them detected once, and more than 20% sits in the top ten. Time point meaning: sample taken at primary tumor resection. Unsorted whole RNA from tumor, nontumor lung or frozen PBMC underwent sequencing. This clonotype is termed medium-sized. Its antigen is still unknown. General observations from the study: Tumor mutation counts were tracked by expanded intratumoral alpha and beta TCR counts.

The sample here was lung tumor tissue, taken at surgery. This TCR was sampled from a female donor with early-stage non-small cell lung cancer.

The CDR3 DNA sequence: TGTGCCAGCAGTAGCAACAGGGGGGTCACCGGGGAGCTGTTTTTT. Its translation: CASSSNRGVTGELFF. The chain has TRBV28 and TRBJ2-2; 8 bases line up with TRBD1. The CDR3 has 15 residues. The germline CDR1 and CDR2 sequences are MDHEN and SYDVKM. The V and J ends lost 5 bases and 4 bases, in that order; junction bases with no gene match: 6.